A selection of T cell receptor beta chains follows, all from one sample in a study of T cells after posttransplantation cyclophosphamide. Profiling relied on immunoSEQ multiplex PCR, and the TCRdb table lists in-frame clones only, not all of them. The profile shows approximately 50,000 clones, under 95% of them singletons. The material sequenced was PBMCs. These receptors all come from a woman in her thirties in good health and a related stem cell transplant donor. CDR3s include the opening cysteine and the closing phenylalanine or tryptophan. Each record gives: D gene, V gene, clone size, J gene, CDR3 DNA, CDR3 protein. A D gene is named only where the DNA matches it firmly. Expanded clones are given a class, and other clones once, few, many or no size at all.

TRBD2	TRBV5-1	once	TRBJ2-2	TGCGCCAGCAGCTTCGGACTAGCGGGGGGGCTCATGCGAGCCGGGGAGCTGTTTTTT	CASSFGLAGGLMRAGELFF
TRBD1	TRBV2	NA	TRBJ2-2	TGTGCCAGCAGTGCTGTATTCAGGGGGCGAGGGGACACCGGGGAGCTGTTTTTT	CASSAVFRGRGDTGELFF
NA	TRBV4-3	once	TRBJ2-4	TGCGCCAGCAGCCAAGGTCCGGGGGCCAAAAACATTCAGTACTTC	CASSQGPGAKNIQYF
TRBD1	TRBV6-1	NA	TRBJ1-6	TGTGCCAGCAGCGATACAGGGGTCTCACCCCTCCACTTT	CASSDTGVSPLHF
NA	TRBV5-1	NA	TRBJ1-4	TGCGCCAGCAGCTTGGATGGGATTCCTCGGGGTAATGAAAAACTGTTTTTT	CASSLDGIPRGNEKLFF
NA	TRBV7-2	once	TRBJ2-7	TGTGCCAGCAGCCTGACATCCGAGCAGTACTTC	CASSLTSEQYF
NA	TRBV15	NA	TRBJ1-6	TGTGCCACCAGCAGAGGCGACTCCGGGGGGTATTCACCCCTCCACTTT	CATSRGDSGGYSPLHF
TRBD1	TRBV9	NA	TRBJ1-1	TGTGCCAGCAGCCCCCATTGGACAGGGGGCACTGAAGCTTTCTTT	CASSPHWTGGTEAFF
NA	TRBV19	NA	TRBJ2-3	TGTGCCAGTAGTGGGGGGACGGATAGCACAGATACGCAGTATTTT	CASSGGTDSTDTQYF
TRBD1	TRBV5-1	NA	TRBJ2-5	TGCGCCAGCAGCTTAGGACAGGGGATTGTCCAAGAGACCCAGTACTTC	CASSLGQGIVQETQYF
NA	TRBV2	few	TRBJ1-2	TGTGCCAGCAGTGACAGTGACTATGGCTACACCTTC	CASSDSDYGYTF
NA	TRBV30	NA	TRBJ2-5	TGTGCCTGGAGTGTACATAAAGAGACCCAGTACTTC	CAWSVHKETQYF
TRBD2	TRBV5-4	NA	TRBJ2-3	TGTGCCAGCAGCTTCGGAGCGGGGGGTGACACAGATACGCAGTATTTT	CASSFGAGGDTDTQYF
NA	TRBV28	NA	TRBJ1-1	TGTGCCAGCAGTTTTAGGAACACTGAAGCTTTCTTT	CASSFRNTEAFF
NA	TRBV1	NA	TRBJ2-7	TGCACCAGCAGCCAAGGCTTCACCAGGGCCATCCTCTCCTACGAGCAGTACTTC	CTSSQGFTRAILSYEQYF
NA	TRBV19	NA	TRBJ1-5	TGTGCCAGTAGTACCCTAGGGAGGGGACAGCCCCAGCATTTT	CASSTLGRGQPQHF
TRBD2	TRBV7-7	NA	TRBJ2-5	TGTGCCAGCAGCCCAGGACTAGCGGGGGCCAAAGAGACCCAGTACTTC	CASSPGLAGAKETQYF
NA	TRBV4-3	NA	TRBJ1-4	TGCGCCAGCAGCCAAGACAGTGAAAAACTGTTTTTT	CASSQDSEKLFF
NA	TRBV27	NA	TRBJ2-7	TGTGCCAGCAGTCCGGACAGTCGGCACGAGCAGTACTTC	CASSPDSRHEQYF
NA	TRBV19	NA	TRBJ1-2	TGTGCCAGTAGCAGGGGCGCGGGAGGGATCCACTATGGCTACACCTTC	CASSRGAGGIHYGYTF
NA	TRBV5-6	NA	TRBJ2-5	TGTGCCAGCAGCTCGCAGAACAGGGTCGGAACGCAAGAGACCCAGTACTTC	CASSSQNRVGTQETQYF
TRBD2	TRBV14	NA	TRBJ2-5	TGTGCCAGCAGCAAGGAGGTACTAGCGGGGTACCAAGAGACCCAGTACTTC	CASSKEVLAGYQETQYF
TRBD1	TRBV9	NA	TRBJ2-7	TGTGCCAGCAGCGAACGACAGGGGGTTAACTACGAGCAGTACTTC	CASSERQGVNYEQYF
TRBD1	TRBV10-1	once	TRBJ2-6	TGCGCCAGCAGTGGACAGGGCTCTGGGGCCAACGTCCTGACTTTC	CASSGQGSGANVLTF
NA	TRBV14	NA	TRBJ2-7	TGTGCCAGCAGCCAAGGATCGTCCGGGGGGCTGTCCTACGAGCAGTACTTC	CASSQGSSGGLSYEQYF
NA	TRBV29-1	NA	TRBJ1-4	TGCAGCGTTAACGACAGGTTGGGGGAAAAACTGTTTTTT	CSVNDRLGEKLFF
NA	TRBV5-4	NA	TRBJ1-4	TGTGCCAGCAGCTTGGAGGCAGGGGTAGGCGAAAAACTGTTTTTT	CASSLEAGVGEKLFF
NA	TRBV9	NA	TRBJ2-3	TGTGCCAGCAGCGTATACTGGGATACGCAGTATTTT	CASSVYWDTQYF
TRBD2	TRBV6-6	NA	TRBJ2-1	TGTGCCAGCAGTTACCGCGGGACTAGTCATGAGCAGTTCTTC	CASSYRGTSHEQFF
NA	TRBV6-5	once	TRBJ2-3	TGTGCCAGCAGACAGGCCTTTAGCACAGATACGCAGTATTTT	CASRQAFSTDTQYF
TRBD1	TRBV6-5	NA	TRBJ2-1	TGTGCCAGCAGTCCCAGGGGGCGCGAGTACAATGAGCAGTTCTTC	CASSPRGREYNEQFF
TRBD1	TRBV4-2	NA	TRBJ2-7	TGTGCCAGCAGCCCAGAGACAGGGGCGAGGGGGGCCTACGAGCAGTACTTC	CASSPETGARGAYEQYF
NA	TRBV29-1	once	TRBJ2-3	TGCAGCGTTGAACCCCGACAGGCACCCCTCCCCAGCACAGATACGCAGTATTTT	CSVEPRQAPLPSTDTQYF
NA	TRBV25-1	NA	TRBJ2-2	TGTGCCAGCAGTGAATTCGGGGGTCGGGACACCGGGGAGCTGTTTTTT	CASSEFGGRDTGELFF
NA	TRBV18	NA	TRBJ2-6	TGTGCCAGCTCACCCACACCCCATGGGGCATCTGGGGCCAACGTCCTGACTTTC	CASSPTPHGASGANVLTF
NA	TRBV21-1	NA	TRBJ2-7	TGTGCCAGCAGCTCCCGGGACTTCTCCTACGAGCAGTACTTC	CASSSRDFSYEQYF
TRBD1	TRBV2	once	TRBJ2-7	TGTGCCAGCAGTGAGGACAGGGGTTCCTACGAGCAGTACTTC	CASSEDRGSYEQYF
TRBD2	TRBV10-2	NA	TRBJ2-2	TGCGCCAGCAGTGAGCCCGGACTAGCGCGAAACACCGGGGAGCTGTTTTTT	CASSEPGLARNTGELFF
NA	TRBV30	NA	TRBJ2-2	TGTGCCTGGAGTGCCATTGACACGAACACCGGGGAGCTGTTTTTT	CAWSAIDTNTGELFF
NA	TRBV28	NA	TRBJ1-4	TGTGCCAGCAGTACGCCCGGGGGGGCCTATGAAAAACTGTTTTTT	CASSTPGGAYEKLFF